Each of the 2 T cell receptor beta chains below was sequenced from the same sample in a study of beta chain features in type 1 diabetes. The investigators reverse transcribed all of the isolated RNA, so they sequenced expressed TCRB transcripts. The data were produced by immunoSEQ multiplex PCR, yet TCRdb's version contains in-frame clones alone and is incomplete. The sample holds approximately 150,000 clones, about 9.8% seen once. Sequenced: central memory CD4+ T cells from blood. The source of these receptors is a woman aged 18-29 years in good health.

The genes are TRBV25-1 and TRBJ2-5; 7 positions agree with TRBD1. CDR1 is MGHDK, CDR2 SYGVNS, per germline. V shed 5 bases and J 5 bases; nucleotides not matched to a gene: 8. This CDR3 comprises 14 residues. CDR3 sequence (DNA): TGTGCCAGCAGTAATACAGGGGTGAGGGAGACCCAGTACTTC. Protein sequence: CASSNTGVRETQYF.

The chain employs TRBV2 and TRBJ1-1, with a tentative D call TRBD1 (5 bases). This CDR3 spans 13 amino acids. V was trimmed by 3 bases and J by 6 bases, leaving 11 bases between them. Germline V gene sequence: CDR1 SNHLY, CDR2 FYNNEI. The CDR3 here is CASSDGAAPEAFF. As DNA, the CDR3 is TGTGCCAGCAGTGATGGGGCGGCACCTGAAGCTTTCTTT.